This passage covers 25 T cell receptor beta chains from one sample sequenced in a study of blood T cell repertoires in COVID-19. Repertoires were generated with immunoSEQ multiplex PCR, while TCRdb's copy carries only in-frame clones and drops some. The sample includes roughly 120,000 clones, more than 70% of them seen just once. The specimen was peripheral blood. The receptors were gathered from a man between 60 and 75 years old with acute or convalescent COVID-19.

This clone has a single count. This chain uses TRBV3-1 (or the pseudogene TRBV3-2) with TRBJ2-5; no firm D call. Germline CDR1 LGHDT, CDR2 YNNKEL (reference sequence). The V end lost 1 base, the J end lost 4 bases, and 4 bases lay between the germline ends. The CDR3 is 12 residues long. The DNA for the CDR3 is TGTGCCAGCAGCCAAGCGGGAGAGACCCAGTACTTC. This gives the protein CASSQAGETQYF.

This chain uses TRBV5-4 with TRBJ2-3; 10 bases are shared with TRBD2. Per the germline V gene, CDR1 is SGHNT and CDR2 is YYREEE (reference sequence). Unmatched junction bases numbered 14, after V lost 1 base and J lost 6 bases. The CDR3 is 18 residues long. CDR3 nucleotides: TGTGCCAGCAGCTTGACAGGGTGGGCTAGCGGGAGTTCGGATACGCAGTATTTT. Its protein product is CASSLTGWASGSSDTQYF.

The V gene is TRBV5-6, the J gene TRBJ1-1; D possibly corresponds to TRBD1 (5 bases). Deletions cut 5 bases from V and 1 base from J, with 9 bases between. The CDR3 is 13 amino acids. Germline V gene sequence: CDR1 SGHDT, CDR2 YYEEEE. The CDR3 sequence: CASSLTANTEAFF. The CDR3 coding sequence is TGTGCCAGCAGTTTGACAGCGAACACTGAAGCTTTCTTT.

This chain connects TRBV11-2 to TRBJ2-7; D not resolved. Germline assignment: CDR1 SGHAT and CDR2 FQNNGV. The V end lost 1 base, the J end lost 3 bases, and 7 bases lay between the germline ends. The CDR3 length is 13 residues. The CDR3 DNA reads TGTGCCAGCAGCTTAGCTGTCCGCTACGAGCAGTACTTC. Its protein is CASSLAVRYEQYF.

This clone has just a few counts. DNA of the CDR3: TGTGCCAGCAGTTCGCCCGGGACAGGAGCTAACTATGGCTACACCTTC. Translated: CASSSPGTGANYGYTF. V is TRBV6-2 or TRBV6-3 and J is TRBJ1-2; 8 bases align to TRBD1. CDR1 and CDR2 (germline): MNHEY, SVGEGT. The length of the CDR3 is 16 residues. J lost 0 bases, V lost 4 bases, and 7 bases had no gene match.

CDR3 bases: TGTGCCAGCAGCTTAATGGCTAGCGGGGCCTACGAGCAGTACTTC. It encodes CASSLMASGAYEQYF. The V call is TRBV7-3, the J call TRBJ2-7, with 9 bases fitting TRBD2. Trimming removed 1 base from V and 2 bases from J; junction bases left unmatched: 3. This CDR3 contains 15 residues. CDR1 SGHTA and CDR2 FQGTGA come from the germline V gene.

The chain is built from TRBV10-1 and TRBJ2-1; TRBD2 might be the D (5 bases). From germline, CDR1 is WNHNN and CDR2 SYGVQD (reference sequence). V was clipped by 4 bases and J by 6 bases, with 19 bases between them. This CDR3 contains 16 residues. In DNA, the CDR3 is TGCGCCAGCAGTGTCAGGCGAGGGAACCCAATCAATGAGCAGTTCTTC. Its translation is CASSVRRGNPINEQFF.

V is TRBV3-1 (or the pseudogene TRBV3-2) and J is TRBJ2-2, with TRBD1 identical over 8 bases. The CDR3 has 13 amino acids. CDR1 is LGHDT and CDR2 is YNNKEL in the germline V gene (reference sequence). V lost 4 bases, J lost 10 bases, and 5 bases stayed unmatched. This CDR3 is CASSLGTGEELFF. DNA of the CDR3: TGTGCCAGCAGCCTTGGGACAGGAGAGGAGCTGTTTTTT.

The V and J genes are TRBV14 and TRBJ2-1; 7 bases are shared with TRBD2. The germline gives CDR1 SGHDN, CDR2 FVKESK. This CDR3 has 15 residues. With V trimmed by 4 bases and J by 4 bases, 7 bases remained unmatched. As DNA, the CDR3 is TGTGCCAGCAGCCCATTAGCGGGCTATTACAATGAGCAGTTCTTC. This translates into CASSPLAGYYNEQFF.

This clone was detected once. The chain employs TRBV24-1 and TRBJ2-7; 10 bases line up with TRBD1. The J segment lost 5 bases and the V segment lost 5 bases, leaving 8 bases of the junction unmatched. The CDR3 extends over 15 amino acids. CDR1 is KGHDR, CDR2 SFDVKD, per germline. CDR3: CATSAPGQGSHEQYF. CDR3 bases: TGTGCCACCAGTGCACCGGGACAGGGGTCCCACGAGCAGTACTTC.

This rearrangement joins TRBV7-2 to TRBJ1-2; D is ambiguous. The germline V gene encodes CDR1 SGHTA and CDR2 FQGNSA. V was shortened by 5 bases and J by 3 bases, with 13 bases between the two germline ends. CDR3 size: 14 residues. CDR3 in amino acids: CASSLGVGDYGYTF. In nucleotides, the CDR3 is TGTGCCAGCAGCCTCGGGGTCGGGGACTATGGCTACACCTTC.

The rearrangement uses TRBV5-4 and TRBJ1-2; the D gene is possibly TRBD1 (6 bases). Germline assignment: CDR1 SGHNT and CDR2 YYREEE (reference sequence). CDR3 size: 14 residues. Between the trimmed V and J ends, which lost 0 bases and 8 bases, there was a span of 14 bases. The DNA of the CDR3 is TGTGCCAGCAGCTTGGTAACACCAGGGGAAGGCTACACCTTC. This gives the protein CASSLVTPGEGYTF.

The rearrangement uses TRBV4-3 and TRBJ1-2; no definite D call. Germline CDR1 LGHNA, CDR2 YSLEER. The CDR3 has 14 residues. With 4 bases removed from V and 7 bases from J, the gap between germline ends came to 16 bases. The DNA for the CDR3 is TGCGCCAGCAGCCCTCAGACCCTAGAGGGTGGCTACACCTTC. This codes for CASSPQTLEGGYTF.

This clone has only one observation. The V gene is TRBV6-5, the J gene TRBJ2-5; weak D call: TRBD1 (6 bases). Trimming took off 4 bases at V and 1 base at J, with 16 bases between the two ends. This CDR3 spans 16 amino acids. The germline V gene encodes CDR1 MNHEY and CDR2 SVGAGI. The CDR3 spells CASSSYDGQLQETQYF. In nucleotides, the CDR3 is TGTGCCAGCAGTTCCTATGATGGACAGCTCCAAGAGACCCAGTACTTC.

The chain links TRBV27 to TRBJ1-5; 7 bases line up with TRBD1. The V gene end was trimmed by 5 bases and the J gene end by 4 bases; junction bases not matched to a gene: 8. Germline CDR1 is MNHEY and CDR2 is SMNVEV (reference sequence). The CDR3 has 15 residues. This chain's CDR3 is CASSTGQGVNQPQHF. CDR3 DNA: TGTGCCAGCAGTACGGGGCAGGGGGTAAATCAGCCCCAGCATTTT.

V is TRBV6-5 and J is TRBJ2-5; 15 bases agree with TRBD2. Losses at the gene ends were 6 bases for V and 5 bases for J; bases not matched to a gene: 4. The CDR3 is made up of 15 amino acids. Per germline, CDR1 MNHEY and CDR2 SVGAGI. CDR3 sequence (DNA): TGTGCCAGCAGCCCCGGGACTAGCGGGAGGGAGACCCAGTACTTC. Translated, it gives CASSPGTSGRETQYF.

This clone appeared once. The chain is built from TRBV27 and TRBJ2-7; TRBD1 agrees at 7 bases. This CDR3 is built from 12 residues. Per germline, CDR1 MNHEY and CDR2 SMNVEV (reference sequence). Trimming removed 5 bases from V and 6 bases from J; junction bases left unmatched: 4. The CDR3 region has the DNA TGTGCCAGCAGTCCTGACAGGGCCGAGCAGTACTTC. Its translation is CASSPDRAEQYF.

A word on this clone: The sample has other DNA sequences that encode this CDR3 too. The chain has TRBV12-3 or TRBV12-4 and TRBJ1-5; the D gene is possibly TRBD1 (6 bases). This CDR3 contains 13 residues. Trimming shortened V by 2 bases and J by 5 bases, and 7 bases separated the two germline ends. The CDR3 loop is CASSLRGYQPQHF. In DNA, the CDR3 is TGTGCCAGCAGTTTAAGGGGGTATCAGCCCCAGCATTTT.

CDR3 region: CATSRDRPGDEKLFF. DNA of the CDR3: TGTGCCACCAGCAGAGATCGGCCAGGGGATGAAAAACTGTTTTTT. The chain employs TRBV15 and TRBJ1-4; D might be TRBD1 (6 bases). V was shortened by 0 bases and J by 6 bases, with 11 bases between the two germline ends. Germline V lookup: CDR1 LNHNV, CDR2 YYDKDF (reference sequence). The CDR3 covers 15 residues.

In its sample, this clone was seen a few times. The V and J genes are TRBV7-6 and TRBJ2-5; D gene unclear. Trimming pared 3 bases from V and 5 bases from J, leaving 10 bases between. This CDR3 region has 13 residues. Germline V lookup: CDR1 SGHVS, CDR2 FNYEAQ. CDR3 in amino acids: CASSLNKRETQYF. The CDR3 DNA follows: TGTGCCAGCAGCTTGAATAAACGGGAGACCCAGTACTTC. Using reference TRBV7-6 and TRBJ2-5 for the parts outside the CDR3, the full variable domain is GAGVSQSPRYKVTKRGQDVALRCDPISGHVSLYWYRQALGQGPEFLTYFNYEAQQDKSGLPNDRFSAERPEGSISTLTIQRTEQRDSAMYRCASSLNKRETQYFGPGTRLLVL.

The chain is built from TRBV5-4 and TRBJ2-7, with D possibly matching TRBD2 (6 bases). The CDR3 runs to 16 residues. Trimming removed 0 bases at V and 5 bases at J, with 18 bases between. CDR1 is SGHNT, CDR2 YYREEE, per germline (reference sequence). The CDR3 protein is CASSLAAGGAVNEQYF. The CDR3 DNA sequence: TGTGCCAGCAGCTTGGCCGCCGGAGGGGCGGTCAACGAGCAGTACTTC.

The gene calls are TRBV20-1 and TRBJ1-1; 8 bases are a match to TRBD1. With V trimmed by 3 bases and J by 5 bases, 11 bases remained unmatched. The CDR3 contains 15 residues. The germline V gene encodes CDR1 DFQATT and CDR2 SNEGSKA (reference sequence). The CDR3 DNA sequence: TGCAGTGCTAGTAATGCCGACAGGGGAGGGACTGAAGCTTTCTTT. Its translation: CSASNADRGGTEAFF.

The rearrangement uses TRBV7-2 and TRBJ2-1; 8 positions match TRBD2. V gave up 5 bases and J gave up 9 bases; unmatched junction bases: 12. The CDR3 loop spans 15 amino acids. CDR1 is SGHTA, CDR2 FQGNSA, per germline. The CDR3 sequence is CASSGLAGGHGEQFF. The CDR3 DNA sequence: TGTGCCAGCAGCGGGCTAGCGGGCGGGCATGGTGAGCAGTTCTTC.

The CDR3 DNA is TGTGCCAGTAGTAGGGACAGCACCAACCCATTCTCTGGGGCCAACGTCCTGACTTTC. It encodes CASSRDSTNPFSGANVLTF. The rearrangement uses TRBV19 and TRBJ2-6; the match to TRBD1 covers 7 bases. V dropped 4 bases and J dropped 0; count of bases not matched to a gene: 12. CDR1 is LNHDA, CDR2 SQIVND, per germline (reference sequence). The CDR3 is 19 residues long.

The V gene is TRBV28, the J gene TRBJ1-2, with D maybe TRBD1 (5 bases). This CDR3 is 15 amino acids long. The germline V and J ends were trimmed by 6 bases and 8 bases, with 22 bases remaining between them. The germline V gene encodes CDR1 MDHEN and CDR2 SYDVKM. The DNA of the CDR3 is TGTGCCAGCAGGGACGGGACTTCCCGCCCGGAGGGCTACACCTTC. It specifies CASRDGTSRPEGYTF.